This T cell receptor (beta chain) was identified during a study of radiotherapy plus CTLA-4 blockade in lung cancer. Study-wide background: Objective responses occurred in around 18% of patients; roughly 30% had disease control. Study-wide results and limits: After radiotherapy and ipilimumab, tumor-derived clones expanded in peripheral blood.

Germline lookup yields CDR1 MNHEY and CDR2 SMNVEV (reference sequence). Trimming removed 3 bases from V and 7 bases from J; junction bases left unmatched: 2. This CDR3 spans 15 amino acids. This clone was detected once. Antigen unknown. Produced via immunoSEQ multiplex PCR; TCRdb's table is partial and in-frame only. Among over 95,000 clones listed, approximately 74% were seen once. The chain uses TRBV27 and TRBJ2-1, with 14 bases aligning to TRBD2. This TCR was sampled from a human donor with non-small cell lung cancer who had a partial response to radiotherapy plus ipilimumab. Some clones in this sample may be carry-over from other donors' samples. The source material was peripheral blood, sampled from a patient treated with radiotherapy plus ipilimumab. Written as DNA, the CDR3 is TGTGCCAGCAGTTTGACTAGCGGGGGGGTAAATGAGCAGTTCTTC. Its translation is CASSLTSGGVNEQFF.